This T cell receptor (beta chain) was sequenced during a study of OX40 agonist ivuxolimab in advanced cancers. Study background: People in dose escalation had one of these cancers: hepatocellular carcinoma, melanoma, renal cell or head and neck cancer. Those enrolled were 82.7% male, with a mean age of approximately 60 years and ages from about 20 to 90. Study results and limitations: More expanded clones were seen, on average, in CD8+ T cells than in CD4+.

Germline CDR1 reads SEHNR; CDR2 reads FQNEAQ (reference sequence). This CDR3 is built from 14 residues. The J segment lost 3 bases and the V segment lost 3 bases, leaving 1 base of the junction unmatched. On this clone: Its matching antigen is unknown.

Some clones are missing from TCRdb's copy, which holds only in-frame ones; the method was immunoSEQ multiplex PCR. The sample contains 40,000 or so clones, 88% of which appear only once. Specimen: CD4+ or CD8+ T cells sorted from blood, collected in a trial of the OX40 agonist ivuxolimab. V usage is TRBV7-9 and J usage is TRBJ2-5; 10 nucleotides agree with TRBD2. The sequence derives from an adult with an advanced solid tumor such as melanoma, head and neck, liver or kidney cancer. As DNA, the CDR3 is TGTGCCAGCAGCTTGAGCGGGGGGGAAGAGACCCAGTACTTC. Amino acids: CASSLSGGEETQYF. Based on the CDR3 plus reference TRBV7-9 and TRBJ2-5, the full variable domain is DTGVSQNPRHKITKRGQNVTFRCDPISEHNRLYWYRQTLGQGPEFLTYFQNEAQLEKSRLLSDRFSAERPKGSFSTLEIQRTEQGDSAMYLCASSLSGGEETQYFGPGTRLLVL.